These T cell receptor beta chains were read from a single sample in a study of CD8 T cells in ankylosing spondylitis. TCRdb reprocessed the 5' RACE reads via MiXCR and lists one record per CDR3 protein. The sample records over 450,000 distinct CDR3 sequences, about an eighth being singletons. Sequenced material: blood, either unsorted or a sorted T cell fraction (not recorded which). These receptors were taken from a male donor with ankylosing spondylitis. Both conserved end residues are part of each CDR3. The order of the fields is CDR3 DNA, CDR3 protein, J gene, clone size, D gene, V gene. D genes are given only for firm matches. Expanded clones get a size class; other rows say once, few or many, or leave the size out.

CDR3nt: TGTGCCAGCAGTTACATGACAGGGGGGGAGACCCAGTACTTC
CDR3aa: CASSYMTGGETQYF
j_gene: TRBJ2-5
abundance: few
d_gene: TRBD1
v_gene: TRBV12-3/TRBV12-4

CDR3nt: TGTGCCAGCAGCTTGGATTCGGGGACGGGGAGTTCACCCCTCCACTTT
CDR3aa: CASSLDSGTGSSPLHF
j_gene: TRBJ1-6
abundance: -
d_gene: -
v_gene: TRBV5-6

CDR3nt: TGTGCCAGCAGCCCCAGTGGGGACAGGGGGCCAGGAGAGACCCAGTACTTC
CDR3aa: CASSPSGDRGPGETQYF
j_gene: TRBJ2-5
abundance: few
d_gene: TRBD1
v_gene: TRBV7-9

CDR3nt: TGCGCCAGCAGCTCTGGACAGGGGGCCAGGTACGAGCAGTACTTC
CDR3aa: CASSSGQGARYEQYF
j_gene: TRBJ2-7
abundance: -
d_gene: TRBD1
v_gene: TRBV5-1

CDR3nt: TGTGCCAGCAGCCAAGATTTTGGGACAGGGGGGTCTGGTGAGCAGTTCTTC
CDR3aa: CASSQDFGTGGSGEQFF
j_gene: TRBJ2-1
abundance: -
d_gene: TRBD1
v_gene: TRBV3-1

CDR3nt: TGCGCCAGCAGCTTGGAAACGGGCACCTACGAGCAGTACTTC
CDR3aa: CASSLETGTYEQYF
j_gene: TRBJ2-7
abundance: few
d_gene: -
v_gene: TRBV5-1

CDR3nt: TGTGCCAGCAGTGAGTTCGGGGGGCCGGGAAACACCATATATTTT
CDR3aa: CASSEFGGPGNTIYF
j_gene: TRBJ1-3
abundance: -
d_gene: -
v_gene: TRBV25-1

CDR3nt: TGTGCCAGTAGTCCCAGAACGAGCCGAGGGGGCTACACCTTC
CDR3aa: CASSPRTSRGGYTF
j_gene: TRBJ1-2
abundance: few
d_gene: -
v_gene: TRBV19

CDR3nt: TGTGCCAGCAGCCTCCGTGGGGACGGAACTAGCGGGATCACAGATACGCAGTATTTT
CDR3aa: CASSLRGDGTSGITDTQYF
j_gene: TRBJ2-3
abundance: many
d_gene: TRBD2
v_gene: TRBV11-1

CDR3nt: TGTGCCAGCAGCCTAAGAGGAGGGACAGGTATCTCTGGGGCCAACGTCCTGACTTTC
CDR3aa: CASSLRGGTGISGANVLTF
j_gene: TRBJ2-6
abundance: -
d_gene: TRBD1
v_gene: TRBV3-1

CDR3nt: TGTGCCAGCAGCTTAGACGGGACAGGGGGCACTGAAGCTTTCTTT
CDR3aa: CASSLDGTGGTEAFF
j_gene: TRBJ1-1
abundance: few
d_gene: TRBD1
v_gene: TRBV11-3

CDR3nt: TGCAGTGCCAGCAGGGGGAACACTGAAGCTTTCTTT
CDR3aa: CSASRGNTEAFF
j_gene: TRBJ1-1
abundance: many
d_gene: -
v_gene: TRBV20-1

CDR3nt: TGTGCCAGCAGTTTAAGGATTGAAAAACTGTTTTTT
CDR3aa: CASSLRIEKLFF
j_gene: TRBJ1-4
abundance: -
d_gene: -
v_gene: TRBV12-3/TRBV12-4

CDR3nt: TGTGCCAGCAGCTTAGGTTCTCTCCCTCAAGAGACCCAGTACTTC
CDR3aa: CASSLGSLPQETQYF
j_gene: TRBJ2-5
abundance: few
d_gene: -
v_gene: TRBV7-9

CDR3nt: TGTGCCAGCAGCTGGAACAGGGACACTGAGCAGTTCTTC
CDR3aa: CASSWNRDTEQFF
j_gene: TRBJ2-1
abundance: -
d_gene: -
v_gene: TRBV11-2

CDR3nt: TGTGCCATCAGTCTGGGACAGCCGTTCCAAGAGACCCAGTACTTC
CDR3aa: CAISLGQPFQETQYF
j_gene: TRBJ2-5
abundance: few
d_gene: TRBD1
v_gene: TRBV10-3

CDR3nt: TGCAGCGTTGAAGATGCGCCCGAGGGGGTAACCTACGAGCAGTACTTC
CDR3aa: CSVEDAPEGVTYEQYF
j_gene: TRBJ2-7
abundance: few
d_gene: -
v_gene: TRBV29-1

CDR3nt: TGTGCCAGCAGTGAAATGCTAGGGAGTCACAATGAGCAGTTCTTC
CDR3aa: CASSEMLGSHNEQFF
j_gene: TRBJ2-1
abundance: -
d_gene: -
v_gene: TRBV6-4

CDR3nt: TGCGCCAGCAGCTTGACAGGGTTGGACTATGGCTACACCTTC
CDR3aa: CASSLTGLDYGYTF
j_gene: TRBJ1-2
abundance: -
d_gene: -
v_gene: TRBV5-1

CDR3nt: TGTGCCAGCAGCCCGCCTAGCTCCTCCCTGAACACCGGGGAGCTGTTTTTT
CDR3aa: CASSPPSSSLNTGELFF
j_gene: TRBJ2-2
abundance: -
d_gene: -
v_gene: TRBV7-2

CDR3nt: TGTGCCAGCAGTTTATACCCAAACTATGGCTACACCTTC
CDR3aa: CASSLYPNYGYTF
j_gene: TRBJ1-2
abundance: -
d_gene: -
v_gene: TRBV12-3/TRBV12-4

CDR3nt: TGTGCCAGCAGTGTCCAGCCGAACACCGGGGAGCTGTTTTTT
CDR3aa: CASSVQPNTGELFF
j_gene: TRBJ2-2
abundance: few
d_gene: -
v_gene: TRBV6-1

CDR3nt: TGTGCCAGCAGTTTAAGACTAGCGGGAAGAGAGACCCAGTACTTC
CDR3aa: CASSLRLAGRETQYF
j_gene: TRBJ2-5
abundance: few
d_gene: TRBD2
v_gene: TRBV12-3/TRBV12-4

CDR3nt: TGTGCCACCAGCGGCCCTGCGGGACGGGGATCCTACGAGCAGTACTTC
CDR3aa: CATSGPAGRGSYEQYF
j_gene: TRBJ2-7
abundance: few
d_gene: -
v_gene: TRBV15

CDR3nt: TGCGCCAGCAGCTTGGCGTTGGACTCTGGTGGGGGAGATACGCAGTATTTT
CDR3aa: CASSLALDSGGGDTQYF
j_gene: TRBJ2-3
abundance: -
d_gene: -
v_gene: TRBV5-1

CDR3nt: TGTGCCAGCAGCTTTGGTTTGAATGAGCAGTTCTTC
CDR3aa: CASSFGLNEQFF
j_gene: TRBJ2-1
abundance: many
d_gene: -
v_gene: TRBV7-2

CDR3nt: TGTGCCAGCAGTGCAAACAGGTTCTCCCTCCTCCACTTT
CDR3aa: CASSANRFSLLHF
j_gene: TRBJ1-6
abundance: few
d_gene: -
v_gene: TRBV25-1

CDR3nt: TGTGCCAGCAGCTGGGGGGCCATAACCGGGGAGCTGTTTTTT
CDR3aa: CASSWGAITGELFF
j_gene: TRBJ2-2
abundance: -
d_gene: -
v_gene: TRBV7-9

CDR3nt: TGTGCCACCAGCAGAGGTACCCTAGCGGTCCGTAGCACAGATACGCAGTATTTT
CDR3aa: CATSRGTLAVRSTDTQYF
j_gene: TRBJ2-3
abundance: few
d_gene: TRBD2
v_gene: TRBV15

CDR3nt: TGCGCCAGCAGCACAGCCGGGACTAGGGGTGAGCAGTTCTTC
CDR3aa: CASSTAGTRGEQFF
j_gene: TRBJ2-1
abundance: few
d_gene: TRBD2
v_gene: TRBV5-1

CDR3nt: TGTGCCAGCAGTAATACAGCCTACGAGCAGTACTTC
CDR3aa: CASSNTAYEQYF
j_gene: TRBJ2-7
abundance: many
d_gene: -
v_gene: TRBV11-2

CDR3nt: TGCAGTGCTAGTGGTAGCGGGCTGGGGGGGACCCAGTACTTC
CDR3aa: CSASGSGLGGTQYF
j_gene: TRBJ2-5
abundance: few
d_gene: TRBD2
v_gene: TRBV20-1

CDR3nt: TGTGCCAGCAGTACGAAGGGGTCCGAGACCCAGTACTTC
CDR3aa: CASSTKGSETQYF
j_gene: TRBJ2-5
abundance: -
d_gene: -
v_gene: TRBV7-2

CDR3nt: TGTGCCAGCAGCAACAGACAGGCCGCGGCAGATACGCAGTATTTT
CDR3aa: CASSNRQAAADTQYF
j_gene: TRBJ2-3
abundance: few
d_gene: -
v_gene: TRBV14

CDR3nt: TGTGCCACCAGGGGTCGGGGGCTCCACGAGCAGTACTTC
CDR3aa: CATRGRGLHEQYF
j_gene: TRBJ2-7
abundance: -
d_gene: -
v_gene: TRBV15

CDR3nt: TGCGCCAGCAGTAAACTAGCGGGATTCTCCTACAATGAGCAGTTCTTC
CDR3aa: CASSKLAGFSYNEQFF
j_gene: TRBJ2-1
abundance: -
d_gene: TRBD2
v_gene: TRBV10-1

CDR3nt: TGTGCCAGCAGCGTAACCGGGAGGTACGCTTCCTACAATGAGCAGTTCTTC
CDR3aa: CASSVTGRYASYNEQFF
j_gene: TRBJ2-1
abundance: -
d_gene: TRBD2
v_gene: TRBV9

CDR3nt: TGTGCCAGCAGTTTATCGCCACCCTCGTATGAAAAACTGTTTTTT
CDR3aa: CASSLSPPSYEKLFF
j_gene: TRBJ1-4
abundance: -
d_gene: -
v_gene: TRBV28

CDR3nt: TGCAGTGCTAGAGTTTTTAGGGGGAAAAAAGGCTATGGCTACACCTTC
CDR3aa: CSARVFRGKKGYGYTF
j_gene: TRBJ1-2
abundance: few
d_gene: -
v_gene: TRBV20-1

CDR3nt: TGCGCCAGCAGCTTGCCTAGCGGGCAAGAGACCCAGTACTTC
CDR3aa: CASSLPSGQETQYF
j_gene: TRBJ2-5
abundance: few
d_gene: TRBD2
v_gene: TRBV5-1

CDR3nt: TGCAGTGCTAGCCCGGTCGACAGGGAGGCTCTGTTCTTC
CDR3aa: CSASPVDREALFF
j_gene: TRBJ2-1
abundance: -
d_gene: -
v_gene: TRBV20-1

CDR3nt: TGCGCCAGCAGCCCTCGACTCGTCTCCCAGGGGATATACGAGCAGTACTTC
CDR3aa: CASSPRLVSQGIYEQYF
j_gene: TRBJ2-7
abundance: -
d_gene: -
v_gene: TRBV5-1

CDR3nt: TGCGCCAGCAGCTCCCACCTACGGGGCGGGAACACTGAAGCTTTCTTT
CDR3aa: CASSSHLRGGNTEAFF
j_gene: TRBJ1-1
abundance: -
d_gene: -
v_gene: TRBV5-1

CDR3nt: TGCAGTGCTAGAGATGCGAGGAAAGAAGATACGCAGTATTTT
CDR3aa: CSARDARKEDTQYF
j_gene: TRBJ2-3
abundance: few
d_gene: -
v_gene: TRBV20-1

CDR3nt: TGTGCCAGCAGCCAAGTTCGACTAGCGGGGGCCTCCACAGATACGCAGTATTTT
CDR3aa: CASSQVRLAGASTDTQYF
j_gene: TRBJ2-3
abundance: few
d_gene: TRBD2
v_gene: TRBV3-1

CDR3nt: TGTGCCAGCAGCTTAGAAGTAATGGCCCAGTACTTC
CDR3aa: CASSLEVMAQYF
j_gene: TRBJ2-5
abundance: few
d_gene: -
v_gene: TRBV11-2

CDR3nt: TGTGCCACCAGCAGAGATCGAGGGAGCAAACTGTTTTTT
CDR3aa: CATSRDRGSKLFF
j_gene: TRBJ1-4
abundance: -
d_gene: -
v_gene: TRBV15

CDR3nt: TGTGCCAGCTCACGGGAGGCTAGCGGGAAGAACACCGGGGAGCTGTTTTTT
CDR3aa: CASSREASGKNTGELFF
j_gene: TRBJ2-2
abundance: few
d_gene: TRBD2
v_gene: TRBV18

CDR3nt: TGTGCCAGCGCCCCCGTTGCCAAAAACATTCAGTACTTC
CDR3aa: CASAPVAKNIQYF
j_gene: TRBJ2-4
abundance: -
d_gene: -
v_gene: TRBV28

CDR3nt: TGCGCCAGCAGTTTGGACGTTGAAGAGACCCAGTACTTC
CDR3aa: CASSLDVEETQYF
j_gene: TRBJ2-5
abundance: -
d_gene: -
v_gene: TRBV5-1